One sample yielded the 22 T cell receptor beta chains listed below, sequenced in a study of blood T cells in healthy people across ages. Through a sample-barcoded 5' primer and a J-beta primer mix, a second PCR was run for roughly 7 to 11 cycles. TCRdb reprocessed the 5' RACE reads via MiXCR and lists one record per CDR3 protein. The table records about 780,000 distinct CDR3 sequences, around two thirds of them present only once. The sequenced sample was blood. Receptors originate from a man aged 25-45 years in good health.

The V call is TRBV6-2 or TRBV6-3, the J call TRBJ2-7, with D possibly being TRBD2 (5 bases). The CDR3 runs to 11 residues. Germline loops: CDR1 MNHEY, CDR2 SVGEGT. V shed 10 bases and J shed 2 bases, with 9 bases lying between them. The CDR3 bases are TGTGCCACCGCCGGGGCCTACGAGCAGTACTTC. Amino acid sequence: CATAGAYEQYF.

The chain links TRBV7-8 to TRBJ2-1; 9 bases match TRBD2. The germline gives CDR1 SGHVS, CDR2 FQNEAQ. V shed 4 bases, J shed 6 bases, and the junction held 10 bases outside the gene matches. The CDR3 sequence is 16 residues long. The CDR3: CASSSAGGGAGNEQFF. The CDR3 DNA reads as TGTGCCAGCAGCTCCGCGGGCGGGGGGGCCGGCAATGAGCAGTTCTTC.

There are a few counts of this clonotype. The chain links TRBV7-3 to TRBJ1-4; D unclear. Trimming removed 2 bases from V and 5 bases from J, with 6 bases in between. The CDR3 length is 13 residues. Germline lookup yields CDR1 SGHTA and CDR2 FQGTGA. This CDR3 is CASSLWQNEKLFF. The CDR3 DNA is TGTGCCAGCAGCTTATGGCAGAATGAAAAACTGTTTTTT.

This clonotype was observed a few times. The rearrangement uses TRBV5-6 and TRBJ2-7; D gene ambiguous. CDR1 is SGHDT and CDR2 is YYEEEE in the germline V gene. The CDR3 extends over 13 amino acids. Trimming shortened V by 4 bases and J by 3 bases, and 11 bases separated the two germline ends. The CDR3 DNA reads TGTGCCAGCAGCGAATCGACACGCTACGAGCAGTACTTC. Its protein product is CASSESTRYEQYF. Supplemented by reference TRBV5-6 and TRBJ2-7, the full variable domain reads DAGVTQSPTHLIKTRGQQVTLRCSPKSGHDTVSWYQQALGQGPQFIFQYYEEEERQRGNFPDRFSGHQFPNYSSELNVNALLLGDSALYLCASSESTRYEQYFGPGTRLTVT.

Written as DNA, the CDR3 is TGTGCCAGCAGCTTAGGGGCAGCGGGGGGGTGCAATGAGCAGTTCTTC. It translates to CASSLGAAGGCNEQFF. The chain recombines TRBV7-9 with TRBJ2-1, with 10 positions matching TRBD2. The CDR3 has 16 residues. V dropped 1 base and J dropped 6; count of bases not matched to a gene: 6. CDR1 is SEHNR and CDR2 is FQNEAQ in the germline V gene (reference sequence).

The CDR3 DNA is TGTGCCAGCAGTGCACAGGGGGGGCATGAGCAGTTCTTC. Translating it yields CASSAQGGHEQFF. The chain combines TRBV6-4 with TRBJ2-1; D is perhaps TRBD1 (8 bases). The V end was cut by 4 bases, the J end by 8 bases, with 12 bases between. The CDR3 is 13 residues long. Germline CDR1 and CDR2: MRHNA and SNTAGT.

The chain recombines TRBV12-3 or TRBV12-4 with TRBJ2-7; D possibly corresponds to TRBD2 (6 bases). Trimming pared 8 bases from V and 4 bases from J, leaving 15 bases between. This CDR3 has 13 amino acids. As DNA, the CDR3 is TGTGCCAGCGGCGGGGTCCTCCGGTACGAGCAGTACTTC. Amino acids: CASGGVLRYEQYF.

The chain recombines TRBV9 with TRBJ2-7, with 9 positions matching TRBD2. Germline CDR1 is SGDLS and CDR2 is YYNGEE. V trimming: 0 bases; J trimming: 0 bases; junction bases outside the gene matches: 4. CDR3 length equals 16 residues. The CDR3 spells CASSVEASGVSYEQYF. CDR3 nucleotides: TGTGCCAGCAGCGTAGAAGCTAGCGGGGTCTCCTACGAGCAGTACTTC.

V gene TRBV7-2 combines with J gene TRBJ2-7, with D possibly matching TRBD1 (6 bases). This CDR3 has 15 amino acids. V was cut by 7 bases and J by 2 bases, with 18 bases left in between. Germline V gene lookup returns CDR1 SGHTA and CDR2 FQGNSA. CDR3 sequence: CASTYRQDLPYEQYF. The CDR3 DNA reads TGTGCCAGCACGTACCGACAGGACTTGCCCTACGAGCAGTACTTC. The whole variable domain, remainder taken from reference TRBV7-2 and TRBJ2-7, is GAGVSQSPSNKVTEKGKDVELRCDPISGHTALYWYRQSLGQGLEFLIYFQGNSAPDKSGLPSDRFSAERTGGSVSTLTIQRTQQEDSAVYLCASTYRQDLPYEQYFGPGTRLTVT.

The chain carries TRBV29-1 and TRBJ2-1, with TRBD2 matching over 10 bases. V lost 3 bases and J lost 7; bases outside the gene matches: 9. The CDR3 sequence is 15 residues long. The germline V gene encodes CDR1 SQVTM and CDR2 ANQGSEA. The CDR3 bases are TGCAGCGTTGAGGTAGCGGGGGGCACCTCTAATGAGCAGTTCTTC. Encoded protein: CSVEVAGGTSNEQFF.

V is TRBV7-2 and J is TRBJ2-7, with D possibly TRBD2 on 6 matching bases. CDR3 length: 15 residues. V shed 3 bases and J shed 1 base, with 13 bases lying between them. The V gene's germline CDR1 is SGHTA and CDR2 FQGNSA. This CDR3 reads CASSFGGEPSYEQYF. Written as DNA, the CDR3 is TGTGCCAGCAGCTTCGGCGGGGAGCCTTCCTACGAGCAGTACTTC.

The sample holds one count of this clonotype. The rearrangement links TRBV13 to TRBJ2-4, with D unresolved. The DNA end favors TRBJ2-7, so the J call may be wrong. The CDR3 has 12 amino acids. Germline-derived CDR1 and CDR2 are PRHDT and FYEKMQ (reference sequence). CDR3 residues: CASSSMVYEQYF. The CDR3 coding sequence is TGTGCCAGCAGCTCGATGGTGTACGAGCAGTACTTC.

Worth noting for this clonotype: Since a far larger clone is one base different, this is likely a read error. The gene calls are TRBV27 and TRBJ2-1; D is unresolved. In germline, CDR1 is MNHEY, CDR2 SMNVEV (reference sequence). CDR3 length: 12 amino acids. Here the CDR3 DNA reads TGTGCCTGCAGTTTAGTCGGGAATGAGCAGTTCTTC. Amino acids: CACSLVGNEQFF.

The CDR3: CASSSGQGGIQYF. The CDR3 DNA follows: TGTGCCAGCAGTTCGGGACAGGGGGGAATTCAGTACTTC. The chain recombines TRBV28 with TRBJ2-4; 11 bases are a match to TRBD1. Germline CDR1 and CDR2: MDHEN and SYDVKM. The CDR3 length is 13 residues. The ends lost 4 bases at V and 10 bases at J; junction bases unmatched: 3.

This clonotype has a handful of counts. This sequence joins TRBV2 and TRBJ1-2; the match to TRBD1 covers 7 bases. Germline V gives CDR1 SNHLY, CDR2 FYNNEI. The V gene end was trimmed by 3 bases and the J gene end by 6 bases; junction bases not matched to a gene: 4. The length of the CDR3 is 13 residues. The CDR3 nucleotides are TGTGCCAGCAGTGAGACAGGGAGGGATGGCTACACCTTC. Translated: CASSETGRDGYTF.

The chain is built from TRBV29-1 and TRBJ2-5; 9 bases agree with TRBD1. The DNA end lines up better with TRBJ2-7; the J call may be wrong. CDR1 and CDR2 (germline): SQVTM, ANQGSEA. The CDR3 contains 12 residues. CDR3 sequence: CSVVGQGFEQYF. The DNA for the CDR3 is TGCAGTGTCGTCGGACAGGGGTTCGAGCAGTACTTC.

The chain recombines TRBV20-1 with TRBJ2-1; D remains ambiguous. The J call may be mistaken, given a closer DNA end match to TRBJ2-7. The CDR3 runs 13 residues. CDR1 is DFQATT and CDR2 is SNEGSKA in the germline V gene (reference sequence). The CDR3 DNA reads TGCAGTGCTAGCGGTGTAGTTCCCAATGAGCAGTACTTC. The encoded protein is CSASGVVPNEQYF.

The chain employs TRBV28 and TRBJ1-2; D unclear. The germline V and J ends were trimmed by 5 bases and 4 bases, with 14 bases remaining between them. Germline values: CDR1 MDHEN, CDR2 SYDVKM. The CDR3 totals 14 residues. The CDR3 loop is CASSPQTSRYGYTF. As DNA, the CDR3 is TGTGCCAGCAGTCCCCAAACATCCCGCTATGGCTACACCTTC.

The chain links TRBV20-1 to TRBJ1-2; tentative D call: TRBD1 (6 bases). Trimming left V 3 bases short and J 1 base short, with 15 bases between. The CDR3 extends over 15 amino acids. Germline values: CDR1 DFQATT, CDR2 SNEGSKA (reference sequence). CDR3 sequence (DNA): TGCAGTGCTAGTCGGATCGGACAGAGTAACTATGGCTACACCTTC. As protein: CSASRIGQSNYGYTF.

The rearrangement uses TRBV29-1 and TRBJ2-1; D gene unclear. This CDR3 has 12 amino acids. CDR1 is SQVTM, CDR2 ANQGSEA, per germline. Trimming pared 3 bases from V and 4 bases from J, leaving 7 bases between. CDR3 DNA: TGCAGCGTTGATGTAAGATACAATGAGCAGTTCTTC. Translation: CSVDVRYNEQFF.

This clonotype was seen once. The CDR3 DNA sequence: TGCAGTGCTAGCCAGGGGGCGACGACCCAGTACTTC. This sequence encodes CSASQGATTQYF. The genes are TRBV20-1 and TRBJ2-5, with 8 positions matching TRBD1. The CDR3 covers 12 residues. V shed 3 bases and J 7 bases; nucleotides not matched to a gene: 4. From germline, CDR1 is DFQATT and CDR2 SNEGSKA (reference sequence).

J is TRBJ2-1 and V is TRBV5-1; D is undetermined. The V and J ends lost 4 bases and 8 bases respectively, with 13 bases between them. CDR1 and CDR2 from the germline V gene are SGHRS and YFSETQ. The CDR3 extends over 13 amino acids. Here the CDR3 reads CASSPLGLYEQFF. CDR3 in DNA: TGCGCCAGCAGCCCACTTGGTCTCTATGAGCAGTTCTTC. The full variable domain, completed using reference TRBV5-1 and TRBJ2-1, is KAGVTQTPRYLIKTRGQQVTLSCSPISGHRSVSWYQQTPGQGLQFLFEYFSETQRNKGNFPGRFSGRQFSNSRSEMNVSTLELGDSALYLCASSPLGLYEQFFGPGTRLTVL.